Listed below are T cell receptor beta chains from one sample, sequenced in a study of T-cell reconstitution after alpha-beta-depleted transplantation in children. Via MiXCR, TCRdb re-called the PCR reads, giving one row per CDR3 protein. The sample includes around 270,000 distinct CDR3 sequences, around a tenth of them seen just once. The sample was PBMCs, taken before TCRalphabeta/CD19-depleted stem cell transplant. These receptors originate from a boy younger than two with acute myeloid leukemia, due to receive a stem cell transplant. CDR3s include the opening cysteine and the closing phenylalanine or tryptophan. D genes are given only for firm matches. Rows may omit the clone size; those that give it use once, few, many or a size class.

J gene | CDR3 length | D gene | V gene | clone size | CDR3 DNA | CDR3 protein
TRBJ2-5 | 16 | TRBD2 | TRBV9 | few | TGTGCCAGCAGCCTTAGCGGGGGGGCGGGCCAAGAGACCCAGTACTTC | CASSLSGGAGQETQYF
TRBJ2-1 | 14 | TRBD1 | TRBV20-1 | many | TGCAGTGCTAGGCGGACAGGGGGCTACAATGAGCAGTTCTTC | CSARRTGGYNEQFF
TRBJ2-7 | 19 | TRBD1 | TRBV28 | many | TGTGCCAGCAGTTTCCTCCGGGACAGGGGGCTTCCTATAAAGGACGAGCAGTACTTC | CASSFLRDRGLPIKDEQYF
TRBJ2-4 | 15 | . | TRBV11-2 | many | TGTGCCAGCAGCTTAGATTATGTAACCAAAAACATTCAGTACTTC | CASSLDYVTKNIQYF
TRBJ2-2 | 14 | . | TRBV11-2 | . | TGTGCCAGCAGCTTAAGTGGGACGGGAGGGGAGCTGTTTTTT | CASSLSGTGGELFF
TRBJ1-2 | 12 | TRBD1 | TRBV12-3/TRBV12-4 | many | TGTGCCAGCAGTGGACAGGGTTATGGCTACACCTTC | CASSGQGYGYTF
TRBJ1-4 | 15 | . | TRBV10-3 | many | TGTGCCATCAGTGAGTCGAATAGGGGCGGAGAAAAACTGTTTTTT | CAISESNRGGEKLFF
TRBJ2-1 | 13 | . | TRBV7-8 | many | TGTGCCAGCAGCCGACCCTTTATCAATGAGCAGTTCTTC | CASSRPFINEQFF
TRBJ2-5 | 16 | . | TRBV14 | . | TGTGCCAGCAGCCAAGAAACGCTAGGCAGGGACAAGACCCAGTACTTC | CASSQETLGRDKTQYF
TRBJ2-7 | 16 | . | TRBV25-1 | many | TGTGCCAGCATTGGGTCATGGGGGGCGCCTATCTCCGAGCAGTACTTC | CASIGSWGAPISEQYF
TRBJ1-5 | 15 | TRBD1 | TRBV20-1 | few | TGCAGTGCTAGGGGGACAGGGATTCGCAATCAGCCCCAGCATTTT | CSARGTGIRNQPQHF
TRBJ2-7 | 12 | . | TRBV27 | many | TGTGCCAGCAGTTTCGGACCAAGCGAGCAGTACTTC | CASSFGPSEQYF
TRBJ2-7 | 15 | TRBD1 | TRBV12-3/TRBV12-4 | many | TGTGCCAGCAGTTCCGCCCGACAGGGGAAGTACGAGCAGTACTTC | CASSSARQGKYEQYF
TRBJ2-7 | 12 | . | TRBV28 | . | TGTGCCAGCTCCGACTACTCCTACGAGCAGTACTTC | CASSDYSYEQYF
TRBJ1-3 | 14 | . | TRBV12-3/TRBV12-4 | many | TGTGCCAGCAGGGCCTCCTCCTCTGGAAACACCATATATTTT | CASRASSSGNTIYF
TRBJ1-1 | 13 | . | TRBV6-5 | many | TGTGCCAGCAGTTACGGAGGAGGCACTGAAGCTTTCTTT | CASSYGGGTEAFF
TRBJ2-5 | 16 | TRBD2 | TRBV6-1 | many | TGTGCCAGCAGCCTACTAGCGGGAGCCAACCAAGAGACCCAGTACTTC | CASSLLAGANQETQYF
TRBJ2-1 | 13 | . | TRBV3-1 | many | TGTGCCAGCAGCCAAGATCGGCACAGCGGGCAGTTCTTC | CASSQDRHSGQFF
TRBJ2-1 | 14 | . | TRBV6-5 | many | TGTGCCCAAAGCGAGGGAGAGAGATACAATGAGCAGTTCTTC | CAQSEGERYNEQFF
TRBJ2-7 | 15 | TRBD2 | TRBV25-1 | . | TGTGCCAGCAGTCCTTCCGGGACTAGGTCGTACGAGCAGTACTTC | CASSPSGTRSYEQYF
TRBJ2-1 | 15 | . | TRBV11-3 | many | TGTGCCAGCAGCAGGCGAGCCAGCTCCTACAATGAGCAGTTCTTC | CASSRRASSYNEQFF
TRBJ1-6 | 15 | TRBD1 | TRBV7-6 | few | TGTGCCAGCAGCTCCTCCGACAGGGGAGGATCACCCCTCCACTTT | CASSSSDRGGSPLHF
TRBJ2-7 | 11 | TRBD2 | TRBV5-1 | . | TGCGCCAGCAAGGGAGGGAGTGAGCAGTACTTC | CASKGGSEQYF
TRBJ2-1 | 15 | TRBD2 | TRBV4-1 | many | TGCGCCAGCAGCCGAGCGGGAGGGCCCTACAATGAGCAGTTCTTC | CASSRAGGPYNEQFF
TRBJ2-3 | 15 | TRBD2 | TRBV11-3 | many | TGTGCCAGCAGTTTACTAGCGGGGGGAGCGGATACGCAGTATTTT | CASSLLAGGADTQYF
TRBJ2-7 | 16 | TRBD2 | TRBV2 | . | TGTGCCAGCAGGAGGACTAGCGGGGACCTCTCCTACGAGCAGTACTTC | CASRRTSGDLSYEQYF
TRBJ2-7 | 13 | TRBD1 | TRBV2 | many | TGTGCCAGCAGTGATTTATCCAGGGGGAAGTCGTACTTC | CASSDLSRGKSYF
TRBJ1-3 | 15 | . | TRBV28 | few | TGTGCCAGCAGTTTTCGGACAGCCAATGGCCCCACCATATATTTT | CASSFRTANGPTIYF
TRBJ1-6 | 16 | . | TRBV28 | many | TGTGCCAGCAGCCCACCCCCATGGACTTATAATTCACCCCTCCACTTT | CASSPPPWTYNSPLHF
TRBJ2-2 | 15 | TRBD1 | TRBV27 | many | TGTGCCAGCAGCCCAATGACAGGGGCGGACGGGGAGCTGTTTTTT | CASSPMTGADGELFF
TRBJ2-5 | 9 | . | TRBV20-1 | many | TGCAGTGCAAAGGGGACCCAGTACTTC | CSAKGTQYF
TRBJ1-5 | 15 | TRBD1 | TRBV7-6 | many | TGTGCCAGCAGCGCCGGGACAGGGAGCAATCAGCCCCAGCATTTT | CASSAGTGSNQPQHF
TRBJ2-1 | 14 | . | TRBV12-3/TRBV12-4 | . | TGTGCCAGCAGTCGCTGGACAGGAGGGAATGAGCAGTTCTTC | CASSRWTGGNEQFF
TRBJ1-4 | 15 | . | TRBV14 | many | TGTGCCAGCAGCCGAAGGACAGCAACTAATGAAAAACTGTTTTTT | CASSRRTATNEKLFF
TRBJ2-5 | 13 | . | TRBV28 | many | TGTGCCAGCAGTTTAATACGGGGTGAGACCCAGTACTTC | CASSLIRGETQYF
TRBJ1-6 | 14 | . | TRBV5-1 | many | TGCGCCAGCAGCTTGGAGGGGGGGAATTCACCCCTCCACTTT | CASSLEGGNSPLHF
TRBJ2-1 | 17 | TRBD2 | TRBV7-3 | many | TGTGCCAGCAGCTTCGTCCTAGCGGGGGGGCACTACAATGAGCAGTTCTTC | CASSFVLAGGHYNEQFF
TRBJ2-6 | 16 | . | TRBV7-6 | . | TGTGCCAGCAGCCCAAAATTGTGGGCTGGGGCCAACGTCCTGACTTTC | CASSPKLWAGANVLTF
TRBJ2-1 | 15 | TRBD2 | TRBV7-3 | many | TGTGCCAGCAGCTTAGAACTAGCGGGACTCAATGAGCAGTTCTTC | CASSLELAGLNEQFF
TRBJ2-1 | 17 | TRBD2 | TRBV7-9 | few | TGTGCCAGCAGCTTAATCTTACTAGCGGGGGGTTACAATGAGCAGTTCTTC | CASSLILLAGGYNEQFF
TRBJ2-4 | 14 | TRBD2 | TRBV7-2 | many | TGTGCCAGCAGCTTACCCGCGGGGGGGCAAATTCAGTACTTC | CASSLPAGGQIQYF
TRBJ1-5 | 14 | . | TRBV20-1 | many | TGCAGTGCTTTCCAACCAGGTGTCAATCAGCCCCAGCATTTT | CSAFQPGVNQPQHF